Shown below are 15 T cell receptor beta chains from a single sample sequenced in a study of T cell repertoires in aging, cancer and after chemotherapy. Amplification of TCR beta used genomic DNA extracted from peripheral blood. TRB rearrangements spanning V, D and J were amplified using mixed TRB-A/B primers. TCRdb analysed the multiplex PCR reads with MiXCR anew, one entry per CDR3 protein. Of 2,000 to 3,000 distinct CDR3 sequences listed, about 54% are singletons. The sequenced material came from blood. All receptors derive from a human donor with a blood cancer.

This clonotype came up a few times. V and J are TRBV5-6 and TRBJ2-7; D may be TRBD2 (7 bases). CDR3 length equals 17 residues. Trimming stripped 6 bases from V and 1 base from J, with 23 bases between. Germline CDR1 SGHDT, CDR2 YYEEEE. The CDR3 loop reads CASTPSGGELRSYEQYF. In DNA, the CDR3 is TGTGCCAGCACCCCTTCGGGGGGCGAATTAAGATCCTACGAGCAGTACTTC.

This clonotype was picked up a small number of times. This rearrangement joins TRBV15 to TRBJ2-5, with unresolved D. The ends were cut back, 1 base at V and 9 bases at J, with 9 bases in the middle. The CDR3 is made up of 12 amino acids. CDR1 is LNHNV and CDR2 is YYDKDF in the germline V gene (reference sequence). The CDR3 sequence: CATSRGDGAQYF. CDR3 nucleotides: TGTGCCACCAGCAGAGGGGATGGGGCCCAGTACTTC.

This chain uses TRBV5-1 with TRBJ2-3; the D is unclear. In germline, CDR1 is SGHRS, CDR2 YFSETQ. The length of the CDR3 is 16 residues. V was pared by 4 bases and J by 6 bases, with 21 bases between. The CDR3 loop reads CASSSRVGDRVDTQYF. In DNA form, the CDR3 reads TGCGCCAGCAGCAGTAGGGTCGGCGATCGGGTGGATACGCAGTATTTT.

This clonotype came up a few times. This CDR3 reads CASSRGQTLNTGELFF. In DNA, the CDR3 is TGTGCCAGCAGCCGGGGGCAGACGCTGAACACCGGGGAGCTGTTTTTT. This sequence joins TRBV11-2 and TRBJ2-2; D possibly uses TRBD1 or TRBD2 (6 bases each). The V gene lost 5 bases and the J gene lost 1 base, with 14 bases spanning the gap. The germline gives CDR1 SGHAT, CDR2 FQNNGV. There are 16 residues in the CDR3.

This chain connects TRBV10-1 to TRBJ2-7; D is possibly TRBD1 (6 bases). Germline V gene sequence: CDR1 WNHNN, CDR2 SYGVQD (reference sequence). V shed 0 bases and J shed 3 bases, with 9 bases lying between them. CDR3 length equals 14 residues. This CDR3 reads CASSESGRGYEQYF. For the CDR3, the DNA is TGCGCCAGCAGTGAGTCAGGCAGGGGCTACGAGCAGTACTTC.

The chain has TRBV5-1 and TRBJ2-3; D gene unclear. This CDR3 region has 14 residues. Trimming removed 0 bases from V and 4 bases from J, with 9 bases in between. Germline V gene data show CDR1 as SGHRS and CDR2 as YFSETQ. The CDR3 DNA follows: TGCGCCAGCAGCTTGGCGTACAGCTCAGATACGCAGTATTTT. As protein: CASSLAYSSDTQYF.

V and J are TRBV7-2 and TRBJ1-2; D is uncertain. The CDR3 loop spans 16 amino acids. From germline, CDR1 is SGHTA and CDR2 FQGNSA. The V and J ends lost 1 base and 4 bases respectively, with 16 bases between them. In nucleotides, the CDR3 is TGTGCCAGCAGCTTAGGACCTGGGCAGGCCCTCTATGGCTACACCTTC. This translates into CASSLGPGQALYGYTF.

A few counts support this clonotype. V is TRBV12-3 or TRBV12-4 and J is TRBJ2-1; a possible D gene is TRBD2 (5 bases). The V and J ends lost 3 bases and 8 bases respectively, with 11 bases between them. The CDR3 totals 13 residues. The CDR3 region is CASSLGSLDEQFF. Written as DNA, the CDR3 is TGTGCCAGCAGTTTGGGGAGTTTGGATGAGCAGTTCTTC.

Only a few counts were recorded for this clonotype. The chain links TRBV5-6 to TRBJ2-7; the D is unclear. Germline V gene sequence: CDR1 SGHDT, CDR2 YYEEEE. This CDR3 has 15 amino acids. V shed 2 bases and J shed 5 bases, with 17 bases lying between them. CDR3: CASSLLAGATDEQYF. The CDR3 nucleotides read TGTGCCAGCAGCTTATTGGCCGGAGCAACAGACGAGCAGTACTTC.

By frequency in the sample, this clonotype is large. The chain has TRBV6-5 and TRBJ2-3; TRBD1 is a possible D gene (5 bases). This CDR3 is built from 15 residues. The germline V gene encodes CDR1 MNHEY and CDR2 SVGAGI. The V and J ends lost 1 base and 6 bases respectively, with 14 bases between them. The CDR3 reads CASSYLGAFPDTQYF. In DNA form, the CDR3 reads TGTGCCAGCAGTTACTTAGGGGCCTTTCCCGATACGCAGTATTTT.

This chain links TRBV12-3 or TRBV12-4 with TRBJ2-5; D gene uncertain. There are 11 residues in the CDR3. Trimming stripped 6 bases from V and 5 bases from J, with 7 bases between. The CDR3 sequence is CASRSRETQYF. CDR3 in DNA: TGTGCCAGCAGGTCCCGGGAGACCCAGTACTTC.

To note about this clonotype: A read error may produce the germline difference seen at one junction end. The CDR3 loop reads CASSDGRRLSNQPQNF. CDR3 bases: TGTGCCAGCAGTGATGGCCGCAGGCTGAGCAATCAGCCCCAAAATTTT. The V and J genes are TRBV6-1 and TRBJ1-5; D is unclear. The CDR3 extends over 16 amino acids. The germline gives CDR1 MNHNS, CDR2 SASEGT.

V usage is TRBV6-5 and J usage is TRBJ1-1, with D perhaps matching TRBD1 (5 bases). Trimming removed 5 bases from V and 1 base from J, with 8 bases in between. This CDR3 contains 13 residues. The germline V gene has CDR1 MNHEY and CDR2 SVGAGI. The chain's CDR3 is CASSEQENTEAFF. CDR3 DNA: TGTGCCAGCAGTGAACAGGAGAACACTGAAGCTTTCTTT.

This clonotype turned up a few times. The CDR3 loop is CASSGGTGPYEQYF. CDR3 nucleotides: TGTGCCAGCAGTGGGGGGACAGGGCCGTACGAGCAGTACTTC. The chain links TRBV6-1 to TRBJ2-7, with 9 bases identical to TRBD1. Germline-derived CDR1 and CDR2 are MNHNS and SASEGT. Germline trimming cut 4 bases from V and 4 bases from J; bases unmatched to any gene: 5. This CDR3 is 14 amino acids long.

The rearrangement joins TRBV12-3 or TRBV12-4 to TRBJ1-2, with no clear D. The CDR3 contains 14 residues. V was cut by 9 bases and J by 1 base, with 15 bases left in between. CDR3 protein: CASSIGNSNYGYTF. CDR3 sequence (DNA): TGTGCCAGTAGTATAGGAAACAGTAACTATGGCTACACCTTC.